This paragraph reports one TCR beta chain. Method: immunoSEQ multiplex PCR; TCRdb's copy keeps in-frame clones and lacks some. This sample has some 130,000 clones, with more than 80% found just once. These data are taken from a study of OX40 agonist ivuxolimab in advanced cancers. This TCR came from an adult with an advanced solid tumor such as melanoma, head and neck, liver or kidney cancer. The sample was CD4+ or CD8+ T cells sorted from blood, taken in a trial of the OX40 agonist ivuxolimab.

The CDR3 here is CAFILASDRGRLISSEQFF. The CDR3 nucleotides are TGTGCCTTCATACTCGCCTCCGACAGGGGGCGCTTGATATCTAGTGAGCAGTTCTTC. The chain employs TRBV30 and TRBJ2-1, with 10 bases fitting TRBD1. Germline trimming cut 7 bases from V and 9 bases from J; bases unmatched to any gene: 27. This CDR3 contains 19 residues. Per the germline V gene, CDR1 is GTSNPN and CDR2 is SVGIG (reference sequence). The complete variable domain, with remaining parts taken from reference TRBV30 and TRBJ2-1, reads SQTIHQWPATLVQPVGSPLSLECTVEGTSNPNLYWYRQAAGRGLQLLFYSVGIGQISSEVPQNLSASRPQDRQFILSSKKLLLSDSGFYLCAFILASDRGRLISSEQFFGPGTRLTVL.